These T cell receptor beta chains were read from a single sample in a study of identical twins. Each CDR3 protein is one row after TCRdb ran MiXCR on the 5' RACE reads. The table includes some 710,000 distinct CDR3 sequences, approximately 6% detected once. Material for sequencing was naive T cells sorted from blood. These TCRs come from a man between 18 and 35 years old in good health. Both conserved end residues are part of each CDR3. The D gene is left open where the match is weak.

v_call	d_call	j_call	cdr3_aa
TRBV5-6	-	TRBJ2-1	CASSFRNLADYNEQFF
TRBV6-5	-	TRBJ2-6	CASSYFKTSGANVLTF
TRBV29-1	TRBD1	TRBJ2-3	CSVENQGVSDTQYF
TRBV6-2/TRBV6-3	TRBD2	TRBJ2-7	CAIQDRGRDHYEQYF
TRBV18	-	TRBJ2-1	CASSPPGRVTAYNEQFF
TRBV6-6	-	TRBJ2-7	CASSIQLNYEQYF
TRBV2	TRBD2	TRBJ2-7	CASRGLSGRAYEQYF
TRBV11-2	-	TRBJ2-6	CASSPGGRTGPLSGANVLTF
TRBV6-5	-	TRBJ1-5	CASSYSQQGGDNQPQHF
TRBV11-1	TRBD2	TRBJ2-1	CASSLFTSSGRASEQFF
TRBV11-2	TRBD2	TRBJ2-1	CTSSPGLAGKNEQFF
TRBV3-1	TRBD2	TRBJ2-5	CASSQLTSGQETQYF
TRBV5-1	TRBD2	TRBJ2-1	CASSSTTSGETYNEQFF
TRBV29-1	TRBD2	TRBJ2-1	CSVEGLPNNEQFF
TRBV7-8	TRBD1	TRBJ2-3	CASSSDRGRGDTQYF
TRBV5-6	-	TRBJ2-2	CASSWASAGELLF
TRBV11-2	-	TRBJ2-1	CASSLKGGTSSWDEQFF
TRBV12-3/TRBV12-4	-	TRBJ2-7	CASRTGTVDEQYF
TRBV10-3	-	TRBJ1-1	CAISDREDRYTEAFF
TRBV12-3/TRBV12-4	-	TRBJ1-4	CASSSTVAQATNEKLFF
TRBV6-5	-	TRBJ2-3	CASSYGQTLATDTQYF
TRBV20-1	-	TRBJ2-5	CSARAGLAQETQYF
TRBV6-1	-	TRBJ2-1	CASSRPAFAENYNEQFF
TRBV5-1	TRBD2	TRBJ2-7	CASSSAGGISYEQYF
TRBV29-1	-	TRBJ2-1	CSVHLRGIGGDEQFF
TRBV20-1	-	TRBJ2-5	CSASLQTGNQETQYF
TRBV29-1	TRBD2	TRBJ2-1	CSVDGALGDYYNEQFF
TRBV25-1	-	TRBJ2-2	CASIRMSNTGELFF
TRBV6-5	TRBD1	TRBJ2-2	CASSYGQGAGSRELFF
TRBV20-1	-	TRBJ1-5	CSATPGTPQHF
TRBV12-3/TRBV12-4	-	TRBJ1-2	CAGMRNGYTF